One sample yielded the 15 T cell receptor beta chains listed below, sequenced in a study of T cells in Graves' hyperthyroidism and ophthalmopathy. The investigators amplified TCR beta CDR3 regions from RNA transcripts. The HTBI primer set served for first-round RT-PCR of the TCR CDR3. Via MiXCR, TCRdb re-called the multiplex PCR reads, giving one row per CDR3 protein. This sample has 700,000 or so distinct CDR3 sequences, with approximately 14% found just once. The specimen was blood. These receptors all come from a woman aged 50 to 60 with Graves' ophthalmopathy.

This clonotype appeared a few times. CDR3 sequence (DNA): TGTGCCAGCAGCCCACATAGCGGGAGGGACCCCTACGAGCAGTACTTC. This gives the protein CASSPHSGRDPYEQYF. This chain joins TRBV7-8 and TRBJ2-7, with 11 positions matching TRBD2. The CDR3 runs 16 residues. J lost 2 bases, V lost 5 bases, and 8 bases had no gene match. CDR1 SGHVS and CDR2 FQNEAQ come from the germline V gene.

The chain recombines TRBV4-1 with TRBJ2-3; 8 bases match TRBD2. The junction had 5 bases not matched to a gene; V was cut back by 1 base and J by 2 bases. The germline V gene encodes CDR1 MGHRA and CDR2 YSYEKL. The CDR3 totals 16 residues. The CDR3 nucleotides read TGCGCCAGCAGCCAAGCTACTAGCGGACTCACAGATACGCAGTATTTT. This sequence encodes CASSQATSGLTDTQYF.

The chain joins TRBV20-1 to TRBJ2-1; 10 bases agree with TRBD2. V lost 3 bases to trimming and J lost 4 bases; unmatched junction nucleotides: 9. The germline V gene has CDR1 DFQATT and CDR2 SNEGSKA (reference sequence). There are 16 residues in the CDR3. CDR3 residues: CSARALAGAGYNEQFF. CDR3 nucleotide sequence: TGCAGTGCTAGGGCCCTAGCGGGAGCGGGATACAATGAGCAGTTCTTC.

This clonotype has at least ten counts. The rearrangement uses TRBV12-3 or TRBV12-4 and TRBJ2-3, with 14 bases lining up with TRBD2. The CDR3 consists of 16 residues. Unmatched junction bases numbered 7, after V lost 7 bases and J lost 4 bases. The DNA of the CDR3 is TGTGCCAGCAAACTCCGACTAGCGGGAGGGGCAGATACGCAGTATTTT. Encoded protein: CASKLRLAGGADTQYF.

This clonotype was seen repeatedly, ten times or more. The chain employs TRBV11-2 and TRBJ2-3; 10 positions match TRBD2. V was pared by 3 bases and J by 2 bases, with 5 bases of the junction left unmatched. This CDR3 region has 16 residues. CDR1 is SGHAT, CDR2 FQNNGV, per germline. CDR3 region: CASSFSGTSATDTQYF. DNA of the CDR3: TGTGCCAGCAGCTTTTCCGGGACTAGCGCCACAGATACGCAGTATTTT.

This clonotype was counted only a few times. The gene calls are TRBV28 and TRBJ2-7; tentatively, D is TRBD1 (5 bases). CDR3 length: 13 amino acids. Trimming stripped 1 base from V and 5 bases from J, with 9 bases between. Germline V CDR1 and CDR2: MDHEN, SYDVKM. This chain's CDR3 is CASSLSGINEQYF. The CDR3 region has the DNA TGTGCCAGCAGTTTATCAGGGATCAACGAGCAGTACTTC. Together with reference TRBV28 and TRBJ2-7, the CDR3 gives the full variable domain: DVKVTQSSRYLVKRTGEKVFLECVQDMDHENMFWYRQDPGLGLRLIYFSYDVKMKEKGDIPEGYSVSREKKERFSLILESASTNQTSMYLCASSLSGINEQYFGPGTRLTVT.

The chain is built from TRBV9 and TRBJ2-1; TRBD2 might be the D (5 bases). This CDR3 comprises 15 residues. The V end lost 4 bases, the J end lost 0 bases, and 11 bases lay between the germline ends. The germline CDR1 and CDR2 sequences are SGDLS and YYNGEE. CDR3 amino acids: CASSPGILSYNEQFF. The CDR3 DNA reads as TGTGCCAGCAGCCCCGGGATACTCTCCTACAATGAGCAGTTCTTC.

CDR3 protein: CASSATNSGSHEQYF. The CDR3 DNA is TGTGCCAGCAGCGCTACCAACAGCGGGAGCCACGAGCAGTACTTC. V gene TRBV9 combines with J gene TRBJ2-7, with TRBD2 matching 8 bases. This CDR3 spans 15 amino acids. CDR1 and CDR2 from the germline V gene are SGDLS and YYNGEE. Trimming took 3 bases from V and 5 from J; bases not matched to a gene: 10.

This clonotype was detected many times. This chain links TRBV7-9 with TRBJ2-1; 8 nucleotides align to TRBD1. CDR1 and CDR2 (germline): SEHNR, FQNEAQ (reference sequence). The length of the CDR3 is 17 residues. After removal of 8 bases from V and 2 bases from J, the junction contained 14 bases not matched to a gene. The CDR3 DNA reads as TGTGCCAGCTGTCTGACAGGGGATCGCCCGACCTACAATGAGCAGTTCTTC. Translating gives CASCLTGDRPTYNEQFF.

In its sample, this clonotype was seen many times. The chain's CDR3 is CAWRYGGGLAEAFF. Written as DNA, the CDR3 is TGTGCCTGGAGATACGGGGGAGGGTTGGCTGAAGCTTTCTTT. This chain uses TRBV30 with TRBJ1-1; D is perhaps TRBD1 (5 bases). Trimming removed 3 bases at V and 6 bases at J, with 17 bases between. The germline V gene encodes CDR1 GTSNPN and CDR2 SVGIG (reference sequence). The length of the CDR3 is 14 residues.

The V gene is TRBV11-3, the J gene TRBJ2-2; 15 positions match TRBD2. V lost 3 bases, J lost 4 bases, and 6 bases stayed unmatched. This CDR3 spans 18 amino acids. Germline CDR1 SGHNT, CDR2 YENEEA. As DNA, the CDR3 is TGTGCCAGCAGCTTCGGACTAGCGGGAGGGCCGGCCACCGGGGAGCTGTTTTTT. Protein sequence: CASSFGLAGGPATGELFF.

This clonotype showed up many times. The chain joins TRBV6-2 or TRBV6-3 to TRBJ2-3; TRBD2 aligns across 8 bases. Germline values: CDR1 MNHEY, CDR2 SVGEGT. V lost 0 bases to trimming and J lost 3 bases; unmatched junction nucleotides: 14. The CDR3 is made up of 19 amino acids. CDR3 amino acids: CASSYSPSGHDRRTDTQYF. As DNA, the CDR3 is TGTGCCAGCAGTTACTCTCCTAGCGGGCACGACCGGCGGACAGATACGCAGTATTTT.

This clonotype was seen ten or more times. The chain has TRBV28 and TRBJ2-7, with 13 bases fitting TRBD2. V was pared by 6 bases and J by 2 bases, with 4 bases of the junction left unmatched. Germline CDR1 MDHEN, CDR2 SYDVKM. The CDR3 spans 15 residues. CDR3: CASRETSGRAYEQYF. The CDR3 DNA is TGTGCCAGCAGGGAAACTAGCGGGAGGGCCTACGAGCAGTACTTC.

This clonotype was detected many times. The V call is TRBV20-1, the J call TRBJ2-7; no clear D. This CDR3 is built from 14 residues. CDR1 is DFQATT and CDR2 is SNEGSKA in the germline V gene (reference sequence). The V end was cut by 3 bases, the J end by 0 bases, with 12 bases between. This CDR3 reads CSASGSTYSYEQYF. For the CDR3, the DNA is TGCAGTGCTAGTGGTTCGACCTACTCCTACGAGCAGTACTTC.

This clonotype was detected many times. The genes are TRBV5-1 and TRBJ2-7; D not certain. CDR1 SGHRS and CDR2 YFSETQ come from the germline V gene. The CDR3 has 15 residues. With 4 bases removed from V and 2 bases from J, the gap between germline ends came to 16 bases. In DNA form, the CDR3 reads TGCGCCAGCAGCCCCGGGCGAGCGAGAACCTACGAGCAGTACTTC. It translates to CASSPGRARTYEQYF. Together with reference TRBV5-1 and TRBJ2-7, the CDR3 gives the full variable domain: KAGVTQTPRYLIKTRGQQVTLSCSPISGHRSVSWYQQTPGQGLQFLFEYFSETQRNKGNFPGRFSGRQFSNSRSEMNVSTLELGDSALYLCASSPGRARTYEQYFGPGTRLTVT.